The 17 T cell receptor beta chains given below trace back to one sample, sequenced in a study of type 1 regulatory T cells. These receptors are not linked to any known antigen. TCRdb reprocessed the reads with MiXCR, giving one entry per CDR3 protein. The table shows roughly 71,000 distinct CDR3 sequences, with roughly three fifths occurring only once. The sample was cultured T cells, either the whole culture or a sorted T cell fraction (not recorded which). Subset in this sample: Tr1-enriched cell product generated in vitro against host alloantigens. These receptors were obtained from a human donor in good health.

In DNA form, the CDR3 reads TGTGCCAGCTCAGTTGGACAGGGTGGCTACACCTTC. Translated, it gives CASSVGQGGYTF. The V gene is TRBV18, the J gene TRBJ1-2; 8 bases map to TRBD1. The germline CDR1 and CDR2 sequences are KGHSH and LQKENI. The CDR3 totals 12 residues. The V gene end was trimmed by 5 bases and the J gene end by 7 bases; junction bases not matched to a gene: 3.

The V and J genes are TRBV24-1 and TRBJ2-2, with TRBD1 identical over 8 bases. Trimming at V came to 1 base and at J to 15 bases, leaving 9 bases not matched to a gene. Germline V gene lookup returns CDR1 KGHDR and CDR2 SFDVKD. CDR3 length equals 14 residues. The CDR3 nucleotides are TGTGCCACCAGTGATTTCCCGGGACAGGTTGAGTTGTTTTTT. Protein: CATSDFPGQVELFF.

This clonotype showed up just a few times. CDR3 protein: CSAKMTLSGANVLTF. For the CDR3, the DNA is TGCAGTGCTAAGATGACACTCTCTGGGGCCAACGTCCTGACTTTC. This chain links TRBV20-1 with TRBJ2-6; unclear D gene. The ends were cut back, 4 bases at V and 0 bases at J, with 10 bases in the middle. The CDR3 has 15 amino acids. Germline V gene sequence: CDR1 DFQATT, CDR2 SNEGSKA (reference sequence).

This chain connects TRBV7-2 to TRBJ2-3, with a tentative D call TRBD2 (6 bases). V was pared by 6 bases and J by 7 bases, with 17 bases between. Germline values: CDR1 SGHTA, CDR2 FQGNSA. The length of the CDR3 is 14 residues. CDR3 region: CASSPLVSGNTQYF. CDR3 DNA sequence: TGTGCCAGCAGTCCTTTGGTTAGCGGTAATACGCAGTATTTT.

This sequence joins TRBV5-1 and TRBJ2-5; 8 nucleotides align to TRBD1. V lost 0 bases to trimming and J lost 7 bases; unmatched junction nucleotides: 8. The V gene's germline CDR1 is SGHRS and CDR2 YFSETQ. This CDR3 comprises 15 residues. CDR3 coding DNA: TGCGCCAGCAGCTTGGCCGGACAGGGAGCCGGGACCCAGTACTTC. Residues: CASSLAGQGAGTQYF.

The chain employs TRBV20-1 and TRBJ2-1, with 7 bases lining up with TRBD2. V was clipped by 3 bases and J by 7 bases; unmatched bases: 9. CDR1 is DFQATT, CDR2 SNEGSKA, per germline (reference sequence). This CDR3 spans 14 amino acids. CDR3 DNA sequence: TGCAGTGCTAGGAGGGGAGGGATGGTAAATGAGCAGTTCTTC. Residues: CSARRGGMVNEQFF.

The chain recombines TRBV4-2 with TRBJ1-1; tentatively, D is TRBD1 (6 bases). Germline assignment: CDR1 LGHNA and CDR2 YNFKEQ. Trimming removed 0 bases from V and 3 bases from J, with 17 bases in between. This CDR3 is 17 amino acids long. The CDR3 bases are TGTGCCAGCAGCCAAGATTATCGGGGGCCGCGGGACACTGAAGCTTTCTTT. Translated: CASSQDYRGPRDTEAFF.

The gene calls are TRBV5-1 and TRBJ1-2, with D tentatively TRBD1 (6 bases). Germline CDR1 and CDR2: SGHRS and YFSETQ. The CDR3 spans 15 residues. V was cut by 0 bases and J by 6 bases, with 15 bases left in between. The CDR3 loop is CASSLVRTGYHGYTF. The CDR3 DNA follows: TGCGCCAGCAGCTTGGTCCGCACAGGGTACCATGGCTACACCTTC.

In regard to this clonotype: At one boundary the junction diverges from the germline segment, which might be a read error. J is TRBJ1-3 and V is TRBV4-3; weak D call: TRBD1 (5 bases). The CDR3 length is 12 residues. Germline CDR1 reads LGHNA; CDR2 reads YSLEER. The CDR3 DNA reads as TGCGCCAGCAGCCAAGGAACCGGGGACCCCCTTTTT. Amino acid sequence: CASSQGTGDPLF.

This clonotype has a handful of counts. The chain combines TRBV28 with TRBJ1-5; the D gene is possibly TRBD1 (5 bases). Trimming removed 4 bases at V and 4 bases at J, with 14 bases between. The germline CDR1 and CDR2 sequences are MDHEN and SYDVKM. The CDR3 loop spans 15 amino acids. The CDR3 protein is CASSSPGRTNQPQHF. CDR3 in DNA: TGTGCCAGCAGTTCTCCGGGACGGACAAATCAGCCCCAGCATTTT.

As to this clonotype: One end of the junction is discordant with germline, which a read error may explain. The chain has TRBV9 and TRBJ2-1; D is unclear. Germline CDR1 is SGDLS and CDR2 is YYNGEE. The CDR3 is 13 amino acids. In DNA form, the CDR3 reads TGTGTCAGCAGCGTAGGAACAGTCAATGAGCAGTTCTTC. Its protein is CVSSVGTVNEQFF.

Concerning this clonotype: A clone one base away is much larger, so this may be a read error. The chain is built from TRBV11-3 and TRBJ1-5; 7 nucleotides line up with TRBD1. V lost 4 bases, J lost 5 bases, and 8 bases stayed unmatched. The CDR3 extends over 15 amino acids. Germline V gives CDR1 SGHNT, CDR2 YENEEA. CDR3 coding DNA: TGTGCCAGCAGCTGTAACAGGGGCCAGGATCAGCCCCAGCATTTT. This codes for CASSCNRGQDQPQHF.

The chain joins TRBV20-1 to TRBJ1-2, with D perhaps TRBD1 (5 bases). This CDR3 is built from 13 residues. Germline V gene lookup returns CDR1 DFQATT and CDR2 SNEGSKA (reference sequence). The ends were cut back, 1 base at V and 1 base at J, with 7 bases in the middle. The CDR3 is CSARAGGNYGYTF. In nucleotides, the CDR3 is TGCAGTGCTAGAGCGGGGGGTAACTATGGCTACACCTTC.

The chain is built from TRBV6-2 or TRBV6-3 and TRBJ2-5; no reliable D call. Germline CDR1 is MNHEY and CDR2 is SVGEGT. The CDR3 length is 11 residues. V was shortened by 5 bases and J by 4 bases, with 5 bases between the two germline ends. The CDR3 here is CASSERETQYF. CDR3 nucleotides: TGTGCCAGCAGTGAACGAGAGACCCAGTACTTC.

The chain recombines TRBV5-1 with TRBJ2-3; 10 nucleotides line up with TRBD2. V shed 3 bases, J shed 10 bases, and the junction held 11 bases outside the gene matches. The germline V gene has CDR1 SGHRS and CDR2 YFSETQ. The CDR3 is 15 amino acids. The CDR3 DNA reads TGCGCCAGCAGCTCGCCGGGACTAGCGAGAGTTGCGCAGTATTTT. Its protein product is CASSSPGLARVAQYF. Full variable domain (outside the CDR3, taken from reference TRBV5-1 and TRBJ2-3): KAGVTQTPRYLIKTRGQQVTLSCSPISGHRSVSWYQQTPGQGLQFLFEYFSETQRNKGNFPGRFSGRQFSNSRSEMNVSTLELGDSALYLCASSSPGLARVAQYFGPGTRLTVL.

This clonotype was observed a few times. The V and J genes are TRBV5-1 and TRBJ1-1; 9 bases are a match to TRBD1. V shed 3 bases, J shed 1 base, and the junction held 7 bases outside the gene matches. This CDR3 has 16 amino acids. Germline CDR1 is SGHRS and CDR2 is YFSETQ. CDR3 sequence reads: CASSSLETGGNTEAFF. The CDR3 bases are TGCGCCAGCAGCTCCCTCGAGACAGGGGGGAACACTGAAGCTTTCTTT.

CDR3 nucleotide sequence: TGTGCCAGTAGTCCAACCGGCAGGGGGCAAAGTGACTACACCTTC. Its translation: CASSPTGRGQSDYTF. This chain links TRBV19 with TRBJ1-2; 8 nucleotides align to TRBD1. The CDR3 is made up of 15 amino acids. CDR1 and CDR2 from the germline V gene are LNHDA and SQIVND (reference sequence). V lost 5 bases, J lost 10 bases, and 15 bases stayed unmatched.